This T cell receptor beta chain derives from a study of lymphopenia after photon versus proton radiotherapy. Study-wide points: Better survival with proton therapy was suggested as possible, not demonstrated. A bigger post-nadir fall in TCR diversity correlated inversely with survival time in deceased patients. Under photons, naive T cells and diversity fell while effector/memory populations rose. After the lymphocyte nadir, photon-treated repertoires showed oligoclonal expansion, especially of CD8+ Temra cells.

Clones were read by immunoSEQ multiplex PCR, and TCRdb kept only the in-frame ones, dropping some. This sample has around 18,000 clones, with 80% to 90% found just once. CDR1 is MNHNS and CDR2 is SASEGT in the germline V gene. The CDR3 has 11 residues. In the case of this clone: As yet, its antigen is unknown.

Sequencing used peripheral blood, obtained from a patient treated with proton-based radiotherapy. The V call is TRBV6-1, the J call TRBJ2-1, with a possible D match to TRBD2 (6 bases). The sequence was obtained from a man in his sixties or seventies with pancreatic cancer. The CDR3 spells CAGGVGFEQFF. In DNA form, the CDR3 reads TGTGCAGGAGGGGTAGGGTTCGAGCAGTTCTTC.